Shown below are 8 T cell receptor beta chains from a single sample sequenced in a study of T cells of healthy individuals (dated by TCRdb to between 2017 and 2018). Receptor amplification or capture employed 5' RACE. Sequencing used an Illumina MiSeq. The raw public data were reprocessed by TCRdb itself: fastp quality trimming at Q25, MiXCR clonotype calling, in-frame beta chains only. Each CDR3 protein appears once, grouped with its most common genes and DNA. The sample includes 65,000 to 90,000 distinct CDR3 sequences, with 4% to 5.5% observed a single time. The ten biggest clones cover 6.5% to 8% of the sample. Every receptor here comes from a female donor in good health.

This chain links TRBV5-4 with TRBJ1-5; no reliable D call. Germline values: CDR1 SGHNT, CDR2 YYREEE (reference sequence). The CDR3 extends over 13 amino acids. V gave up 0 bases and J gave up 7 bases, with 8 bases separating them. The CDR3 loop is CASSLDSKQPQHF. The DNA for the CDR3 is TGTGCCAGCAGCTTGGATTCTAAGCAGCCCCAGCATTTT.

This clonotype was detected only a few times. The chain is built from TRBV9 and TRBJ2-7; D gene uncertain. Germline CDR1 and CDR2: SGDLS and YYNGEE. CDR3 length: 16 residues. The V gene lost 0 bases and the J gene lost 0 bases, with 13 bases spanning the gap. The CDR3: CASSVGESFSSYEQYF. CDR3 nucleotide sequence: TGTGCCAGCAGCGTAGGGGAAAGCTTCAGCTCCTACGAGCAGTACTTC.

The chain uses TRBV12-3 or TRBV12-4 and TRBJ2-1, with D possibly being TRBD2 (5 bases). This CDR3 has 13 residues. Trimming removed 7 bases at V and 9 bases at J, with 16 bases between. The CDR3, as DNA: TGTGCCAGCACCCTGGACTGGATTGGTGAGCAGTTCTTC. It codes for CASTLDWIGEQFF.

This clonotype was seen at least ten times. The rearrangement uses TRBV4-3 and TRBJ2-7; 9 bases map to TRBD2. V shed 0 bases, J shed 4 bases, and the junction held 10 bases outside the gene matches. This CDR3 contains 17 residues. CDR1 LGHNA and CDR2 YSLEER come from the germline V gene. CDR3 nucleotide sequence: TGCGCCAGCAGCCAAGAAGCCTCACTAGCGGGCCTTTACGAGCAGTACTTC. Translation gives CASSQEASLAGLYEQYF.

This clonotype was counted between two and nine times. This rearrangement joins TRBV2 to TRBJ2-3; 8 nucleotides match TRBD2. With 6 bases clipped from V and 4 bases from J, the junction kept 12 bases outside the gene matches. Per the germline V gene, CDR1 is SNHLY and CDR2 is FYNNEI. This CDR3 has 16 amino acids. The CDR3: CASRRDGSGSSDTQYF. The CDR3 nucleotides are TGTGCCAGCAGGAGGGACGGAAGCGGGAGTTCAGATACGCAGTATTTT. Based on the CDR3 plus reference TRBV2 and TRBJ2-3, the full variable domain is EPEVTQTPSHQVTQMGQEVILRCVPISNHLYFYWYRQILGQKVEFLVSFYNNEISEKSEIFDDQFSVERPDGSNFTLKIRSTKLEDSAMYFCASRRDGSGSSDTQYFGPGTRLTVL.

Ten or more counts support this clonotype. V gene TRBV15 combines with J gene TRBJ2-3; D remains ambiguous. V was trimmed by 8 bases and J by 2 bases, leaving 14 bases between them. Per germline, CDR1 LNHNV and CDR2 YYDKDF (reference sequence). This CDR3 spans 14 amino acids. This CDR3 reads CATADQPTTDTQYF. The CDR3 region has the DNA TGTGCCACCGCTGATCAGCCTACCACAGATACGCAGTATTTT.

This clonotype was seen a few times. V and J are TRBV6-5 and TRBJ2-1; D gene unclear. V was pared by 2 bases and J by 8 bases, with 4 bases between. The CDR3 spans 11 residues. The germline V gene has CDR1 MNHEY and CDR2 SVGAGI. CDR3 DNA sequence: TGTGCCAGCAGTTACGGGCATGAGCAGTTCTTC. This encodes CASSYGHEQFF.

This clonotype was observed many times. J is TRBJ2-1 and V is TRBV4-1; D may be TRBD1 (5 bases). The CDR3 loop spans 14 amino acids. From germline, CDR1 is MGHRA and CDR2 YSYEKL. Trimming removed 1 base at V and 10 bases at J, with 14 bases between. This CDR3 reads CASSQVPRGREQFF. CDR3 sequence (DNA): TGCGCCAGCAGCCAAGTCCCTAGGGGCAGGGAGCAGTTCTTC.